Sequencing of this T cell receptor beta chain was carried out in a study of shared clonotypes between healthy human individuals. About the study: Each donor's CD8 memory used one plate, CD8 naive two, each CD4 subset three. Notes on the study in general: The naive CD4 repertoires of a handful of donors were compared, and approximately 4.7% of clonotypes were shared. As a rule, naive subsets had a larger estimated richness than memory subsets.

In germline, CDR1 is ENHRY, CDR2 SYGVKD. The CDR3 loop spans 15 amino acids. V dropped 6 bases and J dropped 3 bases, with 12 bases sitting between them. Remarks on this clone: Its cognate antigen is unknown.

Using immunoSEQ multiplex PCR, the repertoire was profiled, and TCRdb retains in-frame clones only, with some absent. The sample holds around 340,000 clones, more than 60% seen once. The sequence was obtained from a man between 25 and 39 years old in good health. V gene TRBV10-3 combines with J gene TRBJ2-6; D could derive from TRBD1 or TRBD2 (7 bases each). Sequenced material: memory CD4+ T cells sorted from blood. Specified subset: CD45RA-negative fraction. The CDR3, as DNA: TGTGCCATCAGAGCAGGGGGGGTTGGGGCCAACGTCCTGACTTTC. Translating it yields CAIRAGGVGANVLTF.